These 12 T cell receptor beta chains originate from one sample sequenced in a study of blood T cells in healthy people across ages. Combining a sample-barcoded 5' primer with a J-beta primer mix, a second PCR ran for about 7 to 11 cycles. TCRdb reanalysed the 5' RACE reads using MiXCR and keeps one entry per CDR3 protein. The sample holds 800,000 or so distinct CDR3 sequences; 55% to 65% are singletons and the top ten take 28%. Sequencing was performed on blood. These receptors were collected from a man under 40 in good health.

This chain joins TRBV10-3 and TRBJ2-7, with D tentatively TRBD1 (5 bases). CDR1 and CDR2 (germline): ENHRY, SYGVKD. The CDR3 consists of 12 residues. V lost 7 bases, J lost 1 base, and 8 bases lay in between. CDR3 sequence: CAIMDMSYEQYF. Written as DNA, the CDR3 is TGTGCCATCATGGACATGTCCTACGAGCAGTACTTC.

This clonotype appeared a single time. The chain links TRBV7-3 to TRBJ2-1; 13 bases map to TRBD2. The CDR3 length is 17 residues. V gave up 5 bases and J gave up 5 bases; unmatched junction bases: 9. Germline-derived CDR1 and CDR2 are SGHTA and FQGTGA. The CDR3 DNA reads TGTGCCAGCAGCCGCACTAGCGGGGGGGACCTTAACAATGAGCAGTTCTTC. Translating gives CASSRTSGGDLNNEQFF.

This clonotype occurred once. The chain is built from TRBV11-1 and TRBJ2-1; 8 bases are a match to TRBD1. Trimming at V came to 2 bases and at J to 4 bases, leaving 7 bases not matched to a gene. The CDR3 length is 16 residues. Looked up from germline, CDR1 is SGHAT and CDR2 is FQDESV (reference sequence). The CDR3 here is CASSLTSGQAYNEQFF. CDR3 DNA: TGTGCCAGCAGCTTAACCTCGGGACAGGCTTACAATGAGCAGTTCTTC.

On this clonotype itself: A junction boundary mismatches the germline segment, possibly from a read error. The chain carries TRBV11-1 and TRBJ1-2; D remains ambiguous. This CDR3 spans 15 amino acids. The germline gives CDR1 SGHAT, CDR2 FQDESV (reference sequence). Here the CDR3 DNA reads TGTGCCAGCAGCTTAGTCTCCCAGCTTAACTATGGCTACACTTTC. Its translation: CASSLVSQLNYGYTF.

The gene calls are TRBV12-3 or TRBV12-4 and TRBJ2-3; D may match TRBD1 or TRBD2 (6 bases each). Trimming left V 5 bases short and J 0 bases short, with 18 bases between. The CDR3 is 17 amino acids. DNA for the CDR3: TGTGCCAGCAGTCTACGGGCGGGACACAGTAGCACAGATACGCAGTATTTT. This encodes CASSLRAGHSSTDTQYF.

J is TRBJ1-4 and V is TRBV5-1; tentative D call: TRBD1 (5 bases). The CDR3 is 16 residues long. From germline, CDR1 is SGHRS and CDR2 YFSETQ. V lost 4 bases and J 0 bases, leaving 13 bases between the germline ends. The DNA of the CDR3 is TGCGCCAGCAGCCGGGACGGAGGGTCAACTAATGAAAAACTGTTTTTT. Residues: CASSRDGGSTNEKLFF.

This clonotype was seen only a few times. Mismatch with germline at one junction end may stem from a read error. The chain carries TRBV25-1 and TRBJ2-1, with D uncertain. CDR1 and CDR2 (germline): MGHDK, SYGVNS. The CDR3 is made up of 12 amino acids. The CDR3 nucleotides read TGTGCCAGCAGACCGTCCTTCAATGAGCAGTTCTTC. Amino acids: CASRPSFNEQFF. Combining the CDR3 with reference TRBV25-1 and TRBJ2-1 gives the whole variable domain EADIYQTPRYLVIGTGKKITLECSQTMGHDKMYWYQQDPGMELHLIHYSYGVNSTEKGDLSSESTVSRIRTEHFPLTLESARPSHTSQYLCASRPSFNEQFFGPGTRLTVL.

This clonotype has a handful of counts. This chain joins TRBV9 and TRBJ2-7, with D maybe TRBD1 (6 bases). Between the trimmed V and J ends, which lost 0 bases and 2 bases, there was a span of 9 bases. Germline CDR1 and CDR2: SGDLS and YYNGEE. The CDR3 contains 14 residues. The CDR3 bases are TGTGCCAGCAGCGTAGACACAGGGCCCTACGAGCAGTACTTC. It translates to CASSVDTGPYEQYF. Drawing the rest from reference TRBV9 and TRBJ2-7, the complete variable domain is DSGVTQTPKHLITATGQRVTLRCSPRSGDLSVYWYQQSLDQGLQFLIQYYNGEERAKGNILERFSAQQFPDLHSELNLSSLELGDSALYFCASSVDTGPYEQYFGPGTRLTVT.

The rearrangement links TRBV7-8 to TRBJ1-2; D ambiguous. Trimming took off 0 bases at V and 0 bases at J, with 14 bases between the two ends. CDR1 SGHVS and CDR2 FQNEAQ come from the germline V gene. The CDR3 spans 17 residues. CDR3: CASSLAVARPPNYGYTF. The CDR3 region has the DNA TGTGCCAGCAGCTTAGCCGTCGCCAGGCCCCCTAACTATGGCTACACCTTC.

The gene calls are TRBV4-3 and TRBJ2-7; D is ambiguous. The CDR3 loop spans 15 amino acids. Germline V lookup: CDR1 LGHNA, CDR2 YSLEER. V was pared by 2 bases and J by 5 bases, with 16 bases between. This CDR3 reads CASSQTKTPGHEQYF. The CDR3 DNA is TGCGCCAGCAGCCAAACTAAAACCCCCGGGCACGAGCAGTACTTC.

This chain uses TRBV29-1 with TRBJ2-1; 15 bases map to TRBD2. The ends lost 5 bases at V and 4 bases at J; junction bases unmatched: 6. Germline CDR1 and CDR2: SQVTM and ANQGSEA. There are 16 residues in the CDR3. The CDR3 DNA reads TGCAGCGTTTCCGGGACTAGCGGGGGGCCATACAATGAGCAGTTCTTC. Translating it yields CSVSGTSGGPYNEQFF.

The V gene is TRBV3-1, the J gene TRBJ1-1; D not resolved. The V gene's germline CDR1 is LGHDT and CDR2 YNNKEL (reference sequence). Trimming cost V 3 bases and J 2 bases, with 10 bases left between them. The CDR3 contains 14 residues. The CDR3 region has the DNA TGTGCCAGCAGCCAGAGACCCGAAAACACTGAAGCTTTCTTT. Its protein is CASSQRPENTEAFF. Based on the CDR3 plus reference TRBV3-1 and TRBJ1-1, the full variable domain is DTAVSQTPKYLVTQMGNDKSIKCEQNLGHDTMYWYKQDSKKFLKIMFSYNNKELIINETVPNRFSPKSPDKAHLNLHINSLELGDSAVYFCASSQRPENTEAFFGQGTRLTVV.